This TCR beta chain appears in the sequencing data of a study of metastatic and nonmetastatic thyroid tumors. Study outcomes and limitations: Relative to benign nodules, malignant thyroid tumors were reportedly characterized by significantly elevated TCR beta diversity in blood and tumor.

Thyroid surgery was preceded by no treatment in any patient. As handled by the study authors: The study built a papillary thyroid cancer distant-metastasis classifier from CDR3 differences across clinicopathological groups. TCRdb reassembled clones from the PCR reads with MiXCR. Clone size and V and J calls follow TCRdb, not the original study. This table holds some 16,000 clones, around 24% found once. In this sample, this clone turned up many times. Its antigen is as yet unknown. Sample: tumor tissue. The receptor comes from a male donor with papillary thyroid cancer or a benign thyroid nodule (not recorded which). Some clones in this sample may be carry-over from other donors' samples.

DNA for the CDR3: TGTGCCAGCAGCGTAGGGGGCGAAACGGATACGCAGTATTTT. This translates into CASSVGGETDTQYF. This chain joins TRBV9 and TRBJ2-3; D may be TRBD1 (5 bases). Germline values: CDR1 SGDLS, CDR2 YYNGEE. V lost 0 bases and J lost 6, with 11 bases in between. This CDR3 is built from 14 residues.